This paragraph reports one T cell receptor (beta chain). Losses at the gene ends were 5 bases for V and 5 bases for J; bases not matched to a gene: 7. This CDR3 contains 14 residues. Per germline, CDR1 LNHDA and CDR2 SQIVND (reference sequence). Profiling relied on immunoSEQ multiplex PCR, and the TCRdb table lists in-frame clones only, not all of them. Found here are over 30,000 clones, roughly 86% of them singletons; the top ten hold roughly 1.5%. Noted treatment: preoperative locoregional IRX-2 cytokine immunotherapy. This phase Ib study tested locoregional IRX-2 cytokine immunotherapy given before surgery. This sample was taken from a study of preoperative IRX-2 immunotherapy in early breast cancer.

This clonotype originated in a human donor with breast cancer. The sequences come from tumor tissue, collected after IRX-2 immunotherapy. The chain is built from TRBV19 and TRBJ2-7; 9 nucleotides match TRBD1. CDR3 sequence (DNA): TGTGCCAGTAGTCTTGGACAGGGGTGGAACGAGCAGTACTTC. As protein: CASSLGQGWNEQYF.